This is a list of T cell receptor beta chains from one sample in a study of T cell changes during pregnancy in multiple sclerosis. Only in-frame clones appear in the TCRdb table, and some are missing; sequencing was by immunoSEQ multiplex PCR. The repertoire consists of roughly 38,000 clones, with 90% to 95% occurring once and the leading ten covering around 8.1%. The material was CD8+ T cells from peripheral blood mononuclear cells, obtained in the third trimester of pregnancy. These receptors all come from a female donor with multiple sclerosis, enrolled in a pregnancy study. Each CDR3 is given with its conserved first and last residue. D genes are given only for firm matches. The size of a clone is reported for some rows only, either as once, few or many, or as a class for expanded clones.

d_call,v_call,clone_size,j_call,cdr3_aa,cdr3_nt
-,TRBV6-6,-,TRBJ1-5,CASSYEDNSNQPQHF,TGTGCCAGCAGTTACGAGGACAATAGCAATCAGCCCCAGCATTTT
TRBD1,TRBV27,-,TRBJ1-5,CASSDRGGNQPQHF,TGTGCCAGTTCGGACAGGGGAGGAAATCAGCCCCAGCATTTT
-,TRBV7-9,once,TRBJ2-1,CASSARNYNEQFF,TGTGCCAGCAGCGCGAGGAACTACAATGAGCAGTTCTTC
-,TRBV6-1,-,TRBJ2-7,CASSPRSYEQYF,TGTGCCAGCAGTCCCCGCTCCTACGAGCAGTACTTC
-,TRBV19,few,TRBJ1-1,CASSLYRDTEAFF,TGTGCCAGTAGTCTATACAGGGACACTGAAGCTTTCTTT
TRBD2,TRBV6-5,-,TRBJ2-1,CASSPGTSGDEQFF,TGTGCCAGCAGTCCGGGGACTAGCGGCGATGAGCAGTTCTTC
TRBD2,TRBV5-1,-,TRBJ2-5,CASSYGLAAQETQYF,TGCGCCAGCAGCTATGGACTAGCCGCCCAAGAGACCCAGTACTTC
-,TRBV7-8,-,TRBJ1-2,CASSLALPGKDGYTF,TGTGCCAGCAGCTTAGCTCTTCCGGGGAAAGATGGCTACACCTTC
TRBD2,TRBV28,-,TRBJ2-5,CASIGLAEETQYF,TGTGCCAGCATTGGGCTAGCGGAAGAGACCCAGTACTTC
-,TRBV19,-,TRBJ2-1,CASSIGYPSYNEQFF,TGTGCCAGTAGTATAGGCTACCCCTCCTACAATGAGCAGTTCTTC
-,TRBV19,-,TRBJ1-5,CASSTDNSNQPQHF,TGTGCCAGTAGTACGGACAATAGCAATCAGCCCCAGCATTTT
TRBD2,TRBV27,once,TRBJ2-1,CASSLLRAGDRLSGGEQFF,TGTGCCAGCAGTTTATTGCGAGCGGGAGATCGATTAAGCGGTGGTGAGCAGTTCTTC
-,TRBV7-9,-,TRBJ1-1,CASSLPHGRANTEAFF,TGTGCCAGCAGCTTGCCTCACGGCAGGGCGAACACTGAAGCTTTCTTT
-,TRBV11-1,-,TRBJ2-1,CASSLMGANEQFF,TGTGCCAGCAGCTTAATGGGGGCTAATGAGCAGTTCTTC
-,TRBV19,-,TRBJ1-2,CASSITRGTGYGYTF,TGTGCCAGTAGTATCACCAGGGGAACAGGCTATGGCTACACCTTC
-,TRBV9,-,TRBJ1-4,CASSVGGFATNEKLFF,TGTGCCAGCAGCGTAGGTGGCTTTGCAACTAATGAAAAACTGTTTTTT
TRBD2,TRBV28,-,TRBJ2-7,CASRVAGEGYEQYF,TGTGCCAGCAGGGTAGCGGGAGAAGGCTACGAGCAGTACTTC
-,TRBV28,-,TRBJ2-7,CASSLGLGRGYEQYF,TGTGCCAGCAGTTTGGGGCTGGGGCGGGGATACGAGCAGTACTTC
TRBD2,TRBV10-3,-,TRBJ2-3,CAIKASGDRTDTQYF,TGTGCCATCAAGGCTAGCGGGGATCGCACAGATACGCAGTATTTT
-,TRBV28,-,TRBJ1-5,CASTLEMQQPQHF,TGTGCCAGCACCCTCGAGATGCAACAGCCCCAGCATTTT
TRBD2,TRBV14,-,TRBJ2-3,CASSQGLAREATDTQYF,TGTGCCAGCAGCCAGGGACTAGCCCGTGAGGCCACAGATACGCAGTATTTT
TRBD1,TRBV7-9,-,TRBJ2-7,CASSPAPGQETYEQYF,TGTGCCAGCAGCCCCGCCCCGGGACAGGAGACCTACGAGCAGTACTTC
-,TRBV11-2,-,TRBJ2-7,CASSRGVGYEQYF,TGTGCCAGCAGCAGAGGTGTCGGGTACGAGCAGTACTTC
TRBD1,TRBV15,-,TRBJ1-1,CATSRDLRQGNTEAFF,TGTGCCACCAGCAGAGATCTTAGACAGGGGAACACTGAAGCTTTCTTT
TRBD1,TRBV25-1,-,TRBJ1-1,CASSMTGGNTEAFF,TGTGCCAGCAGTATGACAGGGGGGAACACTGAAGCTTTCTTT